The rows below give T cell receptor beta chains drawn from one sample of a study of resident and recirculating memory T cells in vitiligo. Sequencing used immunoSEQ multiplex PCR; TCRdb keeps in-frame clones, though not all of them. The sample lists 70,000 or so clones, more than 85% occurring once. The source material was blood. The receptors here all came from a male donor with vitiligo. Both conserved end residues are part of each CDR3. D genes are given only for firm matches. Where a row states a size, it is once, few, many or the class of an expanded clone; other rows omit it.

>TRBJ2-7|TRBD1|-|TRBV28
TGTGCCAGCAGTTTACAGGACAGGGCCTTCTCCTACGAGCAGTACTTC
CASSLQDRAFSYEQYF
>TRBJ2-1|TRBD1|-|TRBV2
TGTGCCGGCCGGGACAGGAGTTACAATGAGCAGTTCTTC
CAGRDRSYNEQFF
>TRBJ2-1|TRBD1|-|TRBV28
TGTGCCAGCAGTTTAAGGGACAGGGCAATCGGGGAGCAGTTCTTC
CASSLRDRAIGEQFF
>TRBJ1-2|TRBD1|-|TRBV18
TGTGCCAGCTCACCACCGGACAGGGCATTTACGGGCTACACCTTC
CASSPPDRAFTGYTF
>TRBJ2-3|-|once|TRBV10-3
TGTGCCATCAGTCTCCGCGGCACTAGCACAGATACGCAGTATTTT
CAISLRGTSTDTQYF
>TRBJ1-6|-|-|TRBV5-5
TGTGCCAGCAGCTTGGCTGGGTACTACTCCTATAATTCACCCCTCCACTTT
CASSLAGYYSYNSPLHF
>TRBJ2-2|TRBD2|-|TRBV11-3
TGTGCCAGCAGGGGAGCGGGGGGGAAAACCGGGGAGCTGTTTTTT
CASRGAGGKTGELFF
>TRBJ1-3|-|-|TRBV18
TGTGCCAGCTCCCCGGACAAGGGGCCGCGAAACTCTGGAAACACCATATATTTT
CASSPDKGPRNSGNTIYF
>TRBJ1-5|-|-|TRBV15
TGTGCCACCAGCAGGCCGACGGGAAATCAGCCCCAGCATTTT
CATSRPTGNQPQHF
>TRBJ1-1|TRBD1|-|TRBV5-8
TGTGCCAGCAGCTTAGTAGACAGGGGATGGAGAACTGAAGCTTTCTTT
CASSLVDRGWRTEAFF
>TRBJ2-3|TRBD1|-|TRBV12-5
TGTGCTAGTGGTTTAAAACAGGGGGCGATGGACCAAACAGATACGCAGTATTTT
CASGLKQGAMDQTDTQYF
>TRBJ1-2|TRBD1|-|TRBV6-1
TGTGCCAGCAGACTCCGGGACAGGGTCAATGGCTACACCTTC
CASRLRDRVNGYTF
>TRBJ1-3|-|-|TRBV4-2
TGTGCCAGCAGCCAAGAAGTCCAACAGACAGCGGGGGGAAACACCATATATTTT
CASSQEVQQTAGGNTIYF
>TRBJ1-2|TRBD1|-|TRBV5-1
TGCGCCAGCAGCGGGACAGGGGGCGCGTCCCAGAATAACTATGGCTACACCTTC
CASSGTGGASQNNYGYTF
>TRBJ1-1|-|-|TRBV29-1
TGCAGCGTTGCAGGAACAGGGGAAGCTTTCTTT
CSVAGTGEAFF
>TRBJ1-1|-|-|TRBV18
TGTGCCAGCTCACCACCGCTTTTGGGGGGGTACACTGAAGCTTTCTTT
CASSPPLLGGYTEAFF
>TRBJ2-1|-|-|TRBV10-3
TGTGCCGTCACCAGCGGAGGGGCCGCGATTGAGCAGTTCTTC
CAVTSGGAAIEQFF